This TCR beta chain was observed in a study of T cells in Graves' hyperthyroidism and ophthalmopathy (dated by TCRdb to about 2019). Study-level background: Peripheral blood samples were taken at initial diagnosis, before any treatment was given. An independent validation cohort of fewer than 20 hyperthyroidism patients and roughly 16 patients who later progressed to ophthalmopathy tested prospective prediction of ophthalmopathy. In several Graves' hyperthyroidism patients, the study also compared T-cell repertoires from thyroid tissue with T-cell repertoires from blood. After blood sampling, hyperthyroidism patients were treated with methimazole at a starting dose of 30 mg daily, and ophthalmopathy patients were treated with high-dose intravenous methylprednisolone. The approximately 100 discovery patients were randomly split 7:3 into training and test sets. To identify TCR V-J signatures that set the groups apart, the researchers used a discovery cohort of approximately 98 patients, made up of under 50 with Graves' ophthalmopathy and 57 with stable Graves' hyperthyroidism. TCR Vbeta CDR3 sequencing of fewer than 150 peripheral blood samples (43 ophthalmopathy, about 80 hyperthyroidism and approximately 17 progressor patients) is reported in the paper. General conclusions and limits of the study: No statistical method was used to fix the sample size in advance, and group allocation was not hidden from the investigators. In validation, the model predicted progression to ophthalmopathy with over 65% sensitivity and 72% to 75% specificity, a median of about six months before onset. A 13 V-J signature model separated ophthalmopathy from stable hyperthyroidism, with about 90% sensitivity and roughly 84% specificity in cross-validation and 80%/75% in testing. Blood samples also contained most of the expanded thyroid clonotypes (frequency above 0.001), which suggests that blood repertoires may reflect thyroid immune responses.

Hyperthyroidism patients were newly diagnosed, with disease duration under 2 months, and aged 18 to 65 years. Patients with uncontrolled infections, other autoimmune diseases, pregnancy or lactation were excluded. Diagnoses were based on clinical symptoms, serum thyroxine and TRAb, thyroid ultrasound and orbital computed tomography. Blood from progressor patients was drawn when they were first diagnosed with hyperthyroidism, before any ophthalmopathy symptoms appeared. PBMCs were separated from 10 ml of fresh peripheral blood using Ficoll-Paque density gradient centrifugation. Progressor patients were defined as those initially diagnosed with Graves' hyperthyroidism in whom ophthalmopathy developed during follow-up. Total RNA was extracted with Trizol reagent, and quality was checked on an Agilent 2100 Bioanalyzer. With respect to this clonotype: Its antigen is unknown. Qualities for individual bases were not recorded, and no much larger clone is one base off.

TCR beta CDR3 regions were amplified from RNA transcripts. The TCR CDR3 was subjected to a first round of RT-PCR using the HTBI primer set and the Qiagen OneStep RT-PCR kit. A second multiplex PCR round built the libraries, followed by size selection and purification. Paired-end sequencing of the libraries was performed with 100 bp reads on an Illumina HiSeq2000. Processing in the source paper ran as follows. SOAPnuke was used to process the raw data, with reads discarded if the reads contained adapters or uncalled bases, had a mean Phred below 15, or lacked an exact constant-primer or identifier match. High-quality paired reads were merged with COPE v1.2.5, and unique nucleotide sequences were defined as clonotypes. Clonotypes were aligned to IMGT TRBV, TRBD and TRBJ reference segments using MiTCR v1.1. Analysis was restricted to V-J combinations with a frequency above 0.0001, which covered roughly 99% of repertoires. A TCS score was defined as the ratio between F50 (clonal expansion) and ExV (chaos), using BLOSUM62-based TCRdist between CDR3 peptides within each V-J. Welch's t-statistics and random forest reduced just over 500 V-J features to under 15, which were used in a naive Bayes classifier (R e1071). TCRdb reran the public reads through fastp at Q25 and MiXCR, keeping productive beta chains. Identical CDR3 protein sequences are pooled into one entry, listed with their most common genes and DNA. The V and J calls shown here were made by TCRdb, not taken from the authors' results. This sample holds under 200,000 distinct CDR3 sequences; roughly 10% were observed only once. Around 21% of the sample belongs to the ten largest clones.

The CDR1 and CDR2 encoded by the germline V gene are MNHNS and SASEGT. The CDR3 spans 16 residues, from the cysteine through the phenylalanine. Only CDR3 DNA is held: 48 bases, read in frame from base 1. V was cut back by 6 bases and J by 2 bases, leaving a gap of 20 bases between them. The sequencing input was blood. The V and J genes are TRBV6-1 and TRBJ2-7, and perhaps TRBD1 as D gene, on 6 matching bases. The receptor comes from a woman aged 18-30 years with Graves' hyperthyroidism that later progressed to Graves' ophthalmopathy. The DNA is TGTGCCAGCAGCCCCGCAAACAGGGAAATCCCCTACGAGCAGTACTTC. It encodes CASSPANREIPYEQYF.